Shown below are 12 T cell receptor beta chains from a single sample sequenced in a study of vaccination effects on CD4 cells after COVID-19. Pools of viral peptides were used by the ViraFEST assay to expand antigen-specific CD4+ T cells ahead of sequencing. Isolation of CD4+ T cells took place after about ten days of culture. Each participant received a vaccine that was either BNT162b2 or mRNA-1273, given as two doses. No antigens are known for them. Clones were sequenced by immunoSEQ multiplex PCR, and TCRdb holds only the in-frame ones, with some missing. This sample has tens of thousands of clones, with roughly four fifths found just once. This sample comprised CD4+ T cells from PBMCs cultured with HCoV-229E spike peptides, obtained after COVID-19 vaccination. All receptors come from a human donor who received a COVID-19 vaccine.

The V gene is TRBV25-1, the J gene TRBJ1-2; no clear D. This CDR3 comprises 12 residues. The V end was cut by 3 bases, the J end by 4 bases, with 6 bases between. CDR1 is MGHDK and CDR2 is SYGVNS in the germline V gene. The CDR3 DNA follows: TGTGCCAGCAGTGAGGACGTCTATGGCTACACCTTC. Translating gives CASSEDVYGYTF.

V usage is TRBV5-5 and J usage is TRBJ1-3; D unclear. The CDR3 runs to 13 residues. The germline V gene encodes CDR1 SGHKS and CDR2 YYEKEE (reference sequence). Trimming shortened V by 5 bases and J by 0 bases, and 6 bases separated the two germline ends. The CDR3 DNA reads TGTGCCAGCAGGCGGGCCTCTGGAAACACCATATATTTT. It encodes CASRRASGNTIYF.

This clone came up a few times. Different DNA sequences within this sample yield the same CDR3. V gene TRBV27 combines with J gene TRBJ1-2; TRBD1 agrees at 10 bases. In germline, CDR1 is MNHEY, CDR2 SMNVEV (reference sequence). The V segment lost 8 bases and the J segment 8 bases; nucleotides outside the gene matches: 8. The CDR3 has 13 residues. As DNA, the CDR3 is TGTGCCAGCTCTAGTGGACAGGGGGAAGGCTACACCTTC. This translates into CASSSGQGEGYTF.

The chain carries TRBV27 and TRBJ2-7; TRBD1 is a possible D gene (5 bases). Per the germline V gene, CDR1 is MNHEY and CDR2 is SMNVEV (reference sequence). CDR3 length equals 14 residues. Trimming removed 8 bases from V and 0 bases from J, with 14 bases in between. The CDR3 bases are TGTGCCAGCCAAGACAGACCCGACTCCTACGAGCAGTACTTC. It encodes CASQDRPDSYEQYF.

The rearrangement links TRBV3-1 (or the pseudogene TRBV3-2) to TRBJ1-2; no firm D call. Germline V CDR1 and CDR2: LGHDT, YNNKEL (reference sequence). The CDR3 totals 14 residues. V was shortened by 4 bases and J by 4 bases, with 13 bases between the two germline ends. The CDR3 bases are TGTGCCAGCAGCCCAAGGACGTCTTCCTATGGCTACACCTTC. Translating it yields CASSPRTSSYGYTF.

This chain joins TRBV29-1 and TRBJ2-7, with D perhaps assigned TRBD1 or TRBD2 (5 bases each). The germline V gene has CDR1 SQVTM and CDR2 ANQGSEA. The CDR3 length is 13 residues. With 5 bases removed from V and 1 base from J, the gap between germline ends came to 12 bases. The CDR3: CSVSLGPSYEQYF. DNA for the CDR3: TGCAGCGTTTCCCTGGGACCTTCCTACGAGCAGTACTTC.

This chain joins TRBV7-8 and TRBJ1-4; D might be TRBD1 (5 bases). The V end lost 4 bases, the J end lost 8 bases, and 11 bases lay between the germline ends. CDR1 and CDR2 from the germline V gene are SGHVS and FQNEAQ. The length of the CDR3 is 13 residues. The CDR3 is CASSSRDLEKLFF. CDR3 in DNA: TGTGCCAGCAGCTCCCGGGACCTGGAAAAACTGTTTTTT.

The chain couples TRBV18 to TRBJ1-1; D remains ambiguous. This CDR3 has 13 residues. Trimming pared 5 bases from V and 0 bases from J, leaving 7 bases between. Germline lookup yields CDR1 KGHSH and CDR2 LQKENI. The CDR3 DNA is TGTGCCAGCTCAAAAGATCTGAACACTGAAGCTTTCTTT. This sequence encodes CASSKDLNTEAFF.

The gene calls are TRBV5-1 and TRBJ1-2; TRBD1 matches 9 bases. V gave up 4 bases and J gave up 7 bases; unmatched junction bases: 5. CDR3 length equals 13 residues. Germline CDR1 and CDR2: SGHRS and YFSETQ. In nucleotides, the CDR3 is TGCGCCAGCAGCCAACAGGGGGCGGGTGGCTACACCTTC. Its protein product is CASSQQGAGGYTF.

A few counts support this clone. The rearrangement links TRBV2 to TRBJ2-2; 9 nucleotides match TRBD1. V lost 8 bases to trimming and J lost 5 bases; unmatched junction nucleotides: 9. This CDR3 spans 15 amino acids. Germline CDR1 is SNHLY and CDR2 is FYNNEI. As DNA, the CDR3 is TGTGCCAGCGCCCAACAGGGGGCAGGGACCGGGGAGCTGTTTTTT. Amino acid sequence: CASAQQGAGTGELFF.

The V call is TRBV5-8, the J call TRBJ2-3, with 11 bases that match TRBD2. From germline, CDR1 is SGHTS and CDR2 YDEGEE. This CDR3 region has 17 residues. The trim removed 0 bases at V and 1 base at J, leaving 4 bases unmatched. CDR3 protein: CASSLGELAGGTDTQYF. CDR3 bases: TGTGCCAGCAGCTTGGGTGAACTAGCGGGAGGCACAGATACGCAGTATTTT.

The chain has TRBV19 and TRBJ1-4; D is undetermined. Germline loops: CDR1 LNHDA, CDR2 SQIVND (reference sequence). V shed 5 bases and J shed 4 bases, with 11 bases lying between them. This CDR3 has 14 residues. In nucleotides, the CDR3 is TGTGCCAGTAGTTTGGACGGTAATAATGAAAAACTGTTTTTT. It translates to CASSLDGNNEKLFF.